Below, 4 T cell receptor beta chains from the same sample are listed, as sequenced in a study of blood T cell repertoires in COVID-19. TCRdb keeps only in-frame clones here, not all; method: immunoSEQ multiplex PCR. The data contain under 300,000 clones, 86% of them singletons. Sequencing was carried out using peripheral blood. The receptors were gathered from a man between 18 and 29 years old with active or convalescent COVID-19.

V and J are TRBV29-1 and TRBJ1-2; D gene uncertain. The CDR3 runs to 17 residues. Per the germline V gene, CDR1 is SQVTM and CDR2 is ANQGSEA. V lost 2 bases and J lost 2, with 21 bases in between. CDR3: CSVENKMRGGGNYGYTF. CDR3 DNA: TGCAGCGTTGAAAATAAAATGCGGGGTGGCGGGAACTATGGCTACACCTTC.

J is TRBJ2-7 and V is TRBV28; 8 positions match TRBD2. The CDR3 totals 15 residues. V lost 6 bases and J lost 3; bases outside the gene matches: 10. The V gene's germline CDR1 is MDHEN and CDR2 SYDVKM. The CDR3 region is CASRSGGLRIYEQYF. The CDR3 nucleotides read TGTGCCAGCAGGTCGGGGGGGCTTCGGATCTACGAGCAGTACTTC. The full variable domain, in which reference TRBV28 and TRBJ2-7 provide the parts outside the CDR3, is DVKVTQSSRYLVKRTGEKVFLECVQDMDHENMFWYRQDPGLGLRLIYFSYDVKMKEKGDIPEGYSVSREKKERFSLILESASTNQTSMYLCASRSGGLRIYEQYFGPGTRLTVT.

The chain is built from TRBV5-1 and TRBJ1-6; D perhaps matches TRBD1 (6 bases). V was clipped by 0 bases and J by 14 bases, with 9 bases between them. The germline CDR1 and CDR2 sequences are SGHRS and YFSETQ. The CDR3 runs 12 residues. CDR3 in DNA: TGCGCCAGCAGCTTGGAGGGGGAATCCCTCCACTTT. This gives the protein CASSLEGESLHF.

The rearrangement links TRBV3-1 (or the pseudogene TRBV3-2) to TRBJ1-5; TRBD1 is a possible D gene (6 bases). Germline values: CDR1 LGHDT, CDR2 YNNKEL (reference sequence). This CDR3 is 16 amino acids long. The V gene lost 0 bases and the J gene lost 2 bases, with 11 bases spanning the gap. CDR3 residues: CASSQDHRVGNQPQHF. CDR3 DNA sequence: TGTGCCAGCAGCCAAGATCACAGGGTTGGCAATCAGCCCCAGCATTTT.